Shown below are 15 T cell receptor beta chains from a single sample sequenced in a study of cytomegalovirus exposure and HLA in healthy donors. Use of 60 Vbeta and 13 Jbeta primers characterized the PCR. Produced via immunoSEQ multiplex PCR; TCRdb's table is partial and in-frame only. Counted here are 180,000 or so clones, about 82% occurring once; the ten biggest clones make up 0.75% to 0.8%. The sequencing sample was made of PBMCs. Every receptor here comes from a female donor in good health and CMV-seronegative.

The chain combines TRBV27 with TRBJ2-2; TRBD2 might be the D (6 bases). CDR1 and CDR2 (germline): MNHEY, SMNVEV (reference sequence). This CDR3 contains 16 residues. V lost 5 bases, J lost 3 bases, and 16 bases lay in between. The CDR3 DNA follows: TGTGCCAGCAGTCGCTCGGGGGACTTCTACACCGGGGAGCTGTTTTTT. Protein: CASSRSGDFYTGELFF.

The chain employs TRBV6-1 and TRBJ1-4, with a tentative D call TRBD1 (6 bases). Germline V CDR1 and CDR2: MNHNS, SASEGT. Trimming stripped 1 base from V and 8 bases from J, with 17 bases between. The CDR3 length is 16 residues. CDR3 loop: CASSEGFGSGGEKLFF. The CDR3 DNA reads as TGTGCCAGCAGTGAAGGATTTGGGAGCGGGGGCGAAAAACTGTTTTTT.

This chain joins TRBV7-9 and TRBJ1-5; 7 nucleotides agree with TRBD1. V trimming: 0 bases; J trimming: 3 bases; junction bases outside the gene matches: 5. CDR3 size: 16 residues. From germline, CDR1 is SEHNR and CDR2 FQNEAQ (reference sequence). CDR3 protein: CASSLAQQGNNQPQHF. The CDR3 DNA follows: TGTGCCAGCAGCTTAGCGCAACAGGGGAACAATCAGCCCCAGCATTTT.

The rearrangement uses TRBV7-9 and TRBJ1-1; no clear D. V lost 1 base and J lost 6, with 9 bases in between. Germline values: CDR1 SEHNR, CDR2 FQNEAQ (reference sequence). This CDR3 is built from 13 residues. The CDR3 DNA is TGTGCCAGCAGCTTAGAGTCCGGGGCTGAAGCTTTCTTT. Protein product: CASSLESGAEAFF.

J is TRBJ1-2 and V is TRBV6-1; D perhaps matches TRBD1 (5 bases). The V gene's germline CDR1 is MNHNS and CDR2 SASEGT. The CDR3 consists of 13 residues. With 2 bases removed from V and 7 bases from J, the gap between germline ends came to 11 bases. CDR3: CASSERRAGGYTF. The DNA for the CDR3 is TGTGCCAGCAGTGAACGCAGGGCTGGTGGCTACACCTTC.

This chain links TRBV19 with TRBJ1-1; D is undetermined. The V end lost 2 bases, the J end lost 1 base, and 11 bases lay between the germline ends. This CDR3 contains 15 residues. The germline V gene encodes CDR1 LNHDA and CDR2 SQIVND (reference sequence). The CDR3 DNA sequence: TGTGCCAGTAGTATAAGAGGCCAGAGGAACACTGAAGCTTTCTTT. It yields the protein CASSIRGQRNTEAFF.

The chain carries TRBV18 and TRBJ2-7, with D unresolved. The germline V gene encodes CDR1 KGHSH and CDR2 LQKENI. The CDR3 loop spans 11 amino acids. The V end was cut by 5 bases, the J end by 1 base, with 3 bases between. In DNA, the CDR3 is TGTGCCAGCTCAGTATCCTACGAGCAGTACTTC. Its protein product is CASSVSYEQYF.

The rearrangement links TRBV19 to TRBJ2-2; 9 nucleotides match TRBD2. The trim removed 6 bases at V and 4 bases at J, leaving 3 bases unmatched. The CDR3 contains 14 residues. Germline V CDR1 and CDR2: LNHDA, SQIVND (reference sequence). CDR3 sequence reads: CASRPSGVTGELFF. The CDR3 DNA sequence: TGTGCCAGTAGGCCTAGCGGGGTCACCGGGGAGCTGTTTTTT.

A word on this clone: A read error may account for a junction end that differs from germline. V is TRBV4-2 and J is TRBJ2-1, with TRBD2 as a possible D gene (5 bases). CDR3 size: 16 residues. Germline loops: CDR1 LGHNA, CDR2 YNFKEQ. CDR3 region: CASSQGTGNAYDEQFF. The CDR3 coding sequence is TGTGCCAGCAGCCAAGGGACGGGGAACGCCTACGATGAGCAGTTCTTC.

The gene calls are TRBV6-6 and TRBJ1-2, with D possibly matching TRBD1 (6 bases). CDR3 length: 12 residues. CDR1 and CDR2 (germline): MNHNY, SVGAGI (reference sequence). Trimming shortened V by 6 bases and J by 8 bases, and 13 bases separated the two germline ends. The CDR3 DNA follows: TGTGCCAGCAGCCGAACAGGGATGGGCTACACCTTC. Translating it yields CASSRTGMGYTF.

V and J are TRBV4-2 and TRBJ2-3, with 11 bases that match TRBD2. The CDR3 contains 16 residues. V trimming: 1 base; J trimming: 1 base; junction bases outside the gene matches: 1. Germline V gene sequence: CDR1 LGHNA, CDR2 YNFKEQ. CDR3 loop: CASSQALAGGTDTQYF. For the CDR3, the DNA is TGTGCCAGCAGCCAAGCACTAGCGGGGGGCACAGATACGCAGTATTTT.

This clone was seen a few times. This chain links TRBV9 with TRBJ1-3; D is unresolved. Germline loops: CDR1 SGDLS, CDR2 YYNGEE. CDR3 length: 16 residues. V lost 4 bases and J lost 0, with 14 bases in between. This CDR3 is CASSPPGSSSGNTIYF. In DNA, the CDR3 is TGTGCCAGCAGCCCCCCGGGGAGTAGCTCTGGAAACACCATATATTTT.

This chain uses TRBV5-4 with TRBJ2-5, with 10 bases identical to TRBD2. This CDR3 is 17 amino acids long. CDR1 SGHNT and CDR2 YYREEE come from the germline V gene (reference sequence). The V gene end was trimmed by 4 bases and the J gene end by 0 bases; junction bases not matched to a gene: 9. The CDR3 here is CASSRTIAGGHQETQYF. CDR3 bases: TGTGCCAGCAGCCGGACTATAGCGGGAGGACACCAAGAGACCCAGTACTTC.

This chain connects TRBV2 to TRBJ2-2; no clear D gene. The CDR3 sequence is 14 residues long. Trimming stripped 10 bases from V and 3 bases from J, with 15 bases between. From germline, CDR1 is SNHLY and CDR2 FYNNEI. The CDR3 DNA sequence: TGTGCCACCAGGAGTTTCGGAGACACCGGGGAGCTGTTTTTT. Encoded protein: CATRSFGDTGELFF.

The chain recombines TRBV7-2 with TRBJ1-2, with D possibly TRBD1 on 6 matching bases. V was pared by 3 bases and J by 7 bases, with 15 bases between. The V gene's germline CDR1 is SGHTA and CDR2 FQGNSA. This CDR3 region has 14 residues. This CDR3 reads CASSFGTVQGGYTF. CDR3 nucleotides: TGTGCCAGCAGCTTCGGGACGGTACAGGGTGGCTACACCTTC.